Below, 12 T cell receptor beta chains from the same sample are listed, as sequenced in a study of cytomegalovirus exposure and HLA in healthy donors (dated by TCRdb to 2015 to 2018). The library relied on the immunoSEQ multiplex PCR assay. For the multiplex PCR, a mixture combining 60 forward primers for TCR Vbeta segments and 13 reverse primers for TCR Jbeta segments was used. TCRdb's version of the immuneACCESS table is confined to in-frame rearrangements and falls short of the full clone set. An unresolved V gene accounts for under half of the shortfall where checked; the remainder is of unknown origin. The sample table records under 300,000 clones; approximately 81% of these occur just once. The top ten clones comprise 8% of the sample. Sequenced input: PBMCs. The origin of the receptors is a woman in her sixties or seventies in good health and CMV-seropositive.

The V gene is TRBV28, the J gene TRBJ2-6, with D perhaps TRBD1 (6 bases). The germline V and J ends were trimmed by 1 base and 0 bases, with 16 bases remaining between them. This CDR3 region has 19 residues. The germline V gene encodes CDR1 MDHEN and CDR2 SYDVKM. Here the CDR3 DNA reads TGTGCCAGCAGTTTATTGTCCAGGGGCCTAAACTCTGGGGCCAACGTCCTGACTTTC. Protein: CASSLLSRGLNSGANVLTF.

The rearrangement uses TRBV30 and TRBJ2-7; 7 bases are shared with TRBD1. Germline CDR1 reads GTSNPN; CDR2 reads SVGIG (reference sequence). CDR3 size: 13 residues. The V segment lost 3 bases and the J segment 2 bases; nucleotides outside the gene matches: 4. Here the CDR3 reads CAWSGTAPYEQYF. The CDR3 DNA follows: TGTGCCTGGAGCGGGACAGCACCCTACGAGCAGTACTTC.

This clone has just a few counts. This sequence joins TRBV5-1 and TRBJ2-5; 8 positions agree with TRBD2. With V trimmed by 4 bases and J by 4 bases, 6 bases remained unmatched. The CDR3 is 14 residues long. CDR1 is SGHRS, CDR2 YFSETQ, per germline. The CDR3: CASSLSGGVETQYF. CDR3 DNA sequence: TGCGCCAGCAGCCTGTCGGGGGGGGTAGAGACCCAGTACTTC. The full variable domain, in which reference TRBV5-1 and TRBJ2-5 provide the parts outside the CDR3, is KAGVTQTPRYLIKTRGQQVTLSCSPISGHRSVSWYQQTPGQGLQFLFEYFSETQRNKGNFPGRFSGRQFSNSRSEMNVSTLELGDSALYLCASSLSGGVETQYFGPGTRLLVL.

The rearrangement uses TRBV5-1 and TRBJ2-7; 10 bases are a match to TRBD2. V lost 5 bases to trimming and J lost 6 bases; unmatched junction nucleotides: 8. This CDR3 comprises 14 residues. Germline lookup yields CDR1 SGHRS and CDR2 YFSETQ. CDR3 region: CASSSGTSAAEQYF. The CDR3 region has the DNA TGCGCCAGCAGTTCCGGGACTAGCGCCGCCGAGCAGTACTTC. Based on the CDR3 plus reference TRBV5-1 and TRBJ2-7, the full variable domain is KAGVTQTPRYLIKTRGQQVTLSCSPISGHRSVSWYQQTPGQGLQFLFEYFSETQRNKGNFPGRFSGRQFSNSRSEMNVSTLELGDSALYLCASSSGTSAAEQYFGPGTRLTVT.

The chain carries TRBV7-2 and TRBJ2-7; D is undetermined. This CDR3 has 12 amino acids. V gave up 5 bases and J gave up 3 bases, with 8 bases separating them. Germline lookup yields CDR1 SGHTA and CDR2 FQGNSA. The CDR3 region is CASSVPYYEQYF. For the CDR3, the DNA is TGTGCCAGCAGCGTGCCCTACTACGAGCAGTACTTC.

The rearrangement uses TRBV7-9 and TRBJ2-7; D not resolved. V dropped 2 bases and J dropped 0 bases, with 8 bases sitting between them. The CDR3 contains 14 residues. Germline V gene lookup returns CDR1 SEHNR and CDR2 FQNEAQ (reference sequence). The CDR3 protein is CASSLIGDSYEQYF. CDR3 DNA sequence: TGTGCCAGCAGCTTAATCGGTGACTCCTACGAGCAGTACTTC.

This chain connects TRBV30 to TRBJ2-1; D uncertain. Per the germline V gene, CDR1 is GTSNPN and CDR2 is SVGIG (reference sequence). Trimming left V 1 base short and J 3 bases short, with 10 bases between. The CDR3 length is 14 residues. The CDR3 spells CAWSDYLNYNEQFF. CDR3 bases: TGTGCCTGGAGTGACTACTTAAACTACAATGAGCAGTTCTTC.

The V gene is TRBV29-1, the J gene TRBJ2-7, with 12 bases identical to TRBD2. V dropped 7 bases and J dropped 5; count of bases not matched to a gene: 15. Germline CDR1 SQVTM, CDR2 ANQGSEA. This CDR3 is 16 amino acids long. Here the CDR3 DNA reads TGCAGCGCCGTCAATAGTCTGACTAGCGGGAGACACGAGCAGTACTTC. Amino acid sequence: CSAVNSLTSGRHEQYF.

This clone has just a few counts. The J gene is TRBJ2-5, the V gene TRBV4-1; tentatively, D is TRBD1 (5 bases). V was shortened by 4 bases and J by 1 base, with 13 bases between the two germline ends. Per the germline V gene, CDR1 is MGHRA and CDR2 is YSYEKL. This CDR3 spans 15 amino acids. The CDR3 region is CASSPGAGIQETQYF. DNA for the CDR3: TGCGCCAGCAGCCCTGGTGCAGGGATCCAAGAGACCCAGTACTTC.

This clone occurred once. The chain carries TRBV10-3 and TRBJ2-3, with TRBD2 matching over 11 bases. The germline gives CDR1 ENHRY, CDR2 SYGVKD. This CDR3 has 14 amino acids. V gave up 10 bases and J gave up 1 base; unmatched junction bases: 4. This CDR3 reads CATRLAGRTDTQYF. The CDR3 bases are TGTGCCACACGACTAGCGGGACGCACAGATACGCAGTATTTT.

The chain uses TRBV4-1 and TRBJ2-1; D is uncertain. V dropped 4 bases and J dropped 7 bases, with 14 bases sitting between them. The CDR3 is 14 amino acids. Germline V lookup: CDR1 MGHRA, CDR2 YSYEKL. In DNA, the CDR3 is TGCGCCAGCAGCCCCTGGGCTGGAAGAAATGAGCAGTTCTTC. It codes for CASSPWAGRNEQFF.

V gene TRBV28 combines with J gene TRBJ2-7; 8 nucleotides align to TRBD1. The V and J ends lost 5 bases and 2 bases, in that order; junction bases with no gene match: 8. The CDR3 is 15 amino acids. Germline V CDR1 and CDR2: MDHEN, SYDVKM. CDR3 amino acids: CASSPPGQVAYEQYF. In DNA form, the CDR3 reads TGTGCCAGCAGTCCGCCGGGACAGGTCGCCTACGAGCAGTACTTC.